This passage covers 21 T cell receptor beta chains from one sample sequenced in a study of blood T cell repertoires in COVID-19. Sequencing was performed with immunoSEQ multiplex PCR; in TCRdb, only in-frame clones are kept and a portion is missing. The sample holds 200,000 to 300,000 clones, around four fifths seen once. Sequenced input: peripheral blood. These receptors all come from a man in his sixties with acute or convalescent COVID-19.

The rearrangement uses TRBV30 and TRBJ2-7, with a possible D match to TRBD1 (6 bases). CDR3 length: 15 residues. With 2 bases removed from V and 9 bases from J, the gap between germline ends came to 23 bases. CDR1 is GTSNPN and CDR2 is SVGIG in the germline V gene (reference sequence). The CDR3 is CAWSRQGLQQGRQYF. The CDR3 DNA is TGTGCCTGGAGTCGGCAGGGGTTACAACAAGGGCGGCAGTACTTC. The full variable domain, in which reference TRBV30 and TRBJ2-7 provide the parts outside the CDR3, is SQTIHQWPATLVQPVGSPLSLECTVEGTSNPNLYWYRQAAGRGLQLLFYSVGIGQISSEVPQNLSASRPQDRQFILSSKKLLLSDSGFYLCAWSRQGLQQGRQYFGPGTRLTVT.

This rearrangement joins TRBV27 to TRBJ2-7; 9 bases are a match to TRBD2. Trimming at V came to 4 bases and at J to 1 base, leaving 8 bases not matched to a gene. Germline CDR1 reads MNHEY; CDR2 reads SMNVEV (reference sequence). The CDR3 sequence is 16 residues long. The DNA of the CDR3 is TGTGCCAGCAGTTGGGGTTCTAGCGGGAATTCCTACGAGCAGTACTTC. Translating it yields CASSWGSSGNSYEQYF.

This chain connects TRBV6-5 to TRBJ2-5; TRBD1 matches 9 bases. CDR3 length equals 15 residues. Germline V gives CDR1 MNHEY, CDR2 SVGAGI. The ends lost 8 bases at V and 3 bases at J; junction bases unmatched: 10. The CDR3 DNA reads as TGTGCCAGCGCTAGGACAGGGGAGAGGGAAGAGACCCAGTACTTC. Translation: CASARTGEREETQYF.

This chain joins TRBV18 and TRBJ1-1; D call uncertain. The CDR3 length is 14 residues. Germline assignment: CDR1 KGHSH and CDR2 LQKENI. V dropped 3 bases and J dropped 1 base, with 9 bases sitting between them. This CDR3 is CASSPREGNTEAFF. The CDR3 coding sequence is TGTGCCAGCTCACCGAGGGAGGGGAACACTGAAGCTTTCTTT.

The V and J genes are TRBV19 and TRBJ2-3; D unresolved. Germline V lookup: CDR1 LNHDA, CDR2 SQIVND (reference sequence). Trimming pared 3 bases from V and 4 bases from J, leaving 8 bases between. The CDR3 runs 13 residues. CDR3 amino acids: CASSIHEADTQYF. Here the CDR3 DNA reads TGTGCCAGTAGTATTCACGAGGCAGATACGCAGTATTTT.

The V and J genes are TRBV15 and TRBJ1-1, with unresolved D. Germline V gives CDR1 LNHNV, CDR2 YYDKDF (reference sequence). The CDR3 extends over 12 amino acids. V dropped 5 bases and J dropped 8 bases, with 12 bases sitting between them. In nucleotides, the CDR3 is TGTGCCACCAGCGTCGGGTTTGGCGAAGCTTTCTTT. Translating gives CATSVGFGEAFF.

The chain recombines TRBV27 with TRBJ2-7, with D possibly matching TRBD1 (6 bases). The CDR3 is 17 amino acids. The germline V gene has CDR1 MNHEY and CDR2 SMNVEV (reference sequence). Trimming cost V 0 bases and J 7 bases, with 22 bases left between them. CDR3 sequence reads: CASSLSLRTAQRGEQYF. The CDR3 nucleotides are TGTGCCAGCAGTTTATCATTGCGGACAGCTCAACGCGGAGAGCAGTACTTC.

The chain recombines TRBV3-1 (or the pseudogene TRBV3-2) with TRBJ2-5; tentatively, D is TRBD1 (5 bases). V lost 4 bases to trimming and J lost 2 bases, with 14 bases between them. The CDR3 length is 15 residues. Germline loops: CDR1 LGHDT, CDR2 YNNKEL (reference sequence). The CDR3 DNA reads as TGTGCCAGCAGCCCAGGGTGGGCAGCACAAGAGACCCAGTACTTC. This translates into CASSPGWAAQETQYF.

This clone was recorded once. This chain connects TRBV5-5 to TRBJ1-6; a possible D gene is TRBD1 (6 bases). The CDR3 consists of 15 residues. Trimming removed 0 bases at V and 4 bases at J, with 8 bases between. The germline V gene encodes CDR1 SGHKS and CDR2 YYEKEE (reference sequence). CDR3 sequence (DNA): TGTGCCAGCAGCTTGGTGGGGGCGTATAATTCACCCCTCCACTTT. As protein: CASSLVGAYNSPLHF.

The rearrangement links TRBV5-1 to TRBJ2-3; TRBD2 matches 7 bases. The CDR3 sequence is 16 residues long. The V segment lost 3 bases and the J segment 0 bases; nucleotides outside the gene matches: 7. The germline gives CDR1 SGHRS, CDR2 YFSETQ. CDR3 in DNA: TGCGCCAGCAGCTCGGCTAGCGGAGCTAGCACAGATACGCAGTATTTT. Protein sequence: CASSSASGASTDTQYF.

The chain recombines TRBV4-2 with TRBJ2-7; 12 positions match TRBD2. Per germline, CDR1 LGHNA and CDR2 YNFKEQ. The CDR3 runs to 16 residues. After removal of 4 bases from V and 6 bases from J, the junction contained 10 bases not matched to a gene. The CDR3: CASSPQTSGSWVEQYF. The CDR3 nucleotides read TGTGCCAGCAGCCCCCAGACTAGCGGGAGTTGGGTCGAGCAGTACTTC.

The chain combines TRBV28 with TRBJ1-2, with 7 nucleotides matching TRBD1. CDR3 length equals 15 residues. The germline V gene has CDR1 MDHEN and CDR2 SYDVKM. V dropped 6 bases and J dropped 0; count of bases not matched to a gene: 7. The CDR3 spells CASSSGRGANYGYTF. The CDR3 DNA sequence: TGTGCCAGCAGCTCCGGCAGGGGGGCTAACTATGGCTACACCTTC.

The chain recombines TRBV12-3 or TRBV12-4 with TRBJ2-7, with 11 bases matching TRBD2. CDR3 size: 13 residues. With V trimmed by 8 bases and J by 2 bases, 2 bases remained unmatched. CDR3 in DNA: TGTGCCAGCCGTAGCGGGGGGGCCTACGAGCAGTACTTC. Its protein is CASRSGGAYEQYF.

The rearrangement joins TRBV6-5 to TRBJ1-3, with TRBD1 matching 9 bases. The CDR3 covers 14 residues. J was trimmed by 7 bases and V by 4 bases; bases with no gene match: 5. Germline assignment: CDR1 MNHEY and CDR2 SVGAGI. For the CDR3, the DNA is TGTGCCAGCAGTTTGACAGGGGGACGCAACACCATATATTTT. Protein: CASSLTGGRNTIYF.

V usage is TRBV29-1 and J usage is TRBJ2-7, with 7 bases matching TRBD2. The trim removed 6 bases at V and 0 bases at J, leaving 8 bases unmatched. In germline, CDR1 is SQVTM, CDR2 ANQGSEA. CDR3 length equals 14 residues. Here the CDR3 DNA reads TGCAGCGTAGAACTAGCGTGGAGCTCCTACGAGCAGTACTTC. Amino acids: CSVELAWSSYEQYF.

About this clone itself: Other DNA sequences of this sample code for an identical CDR3. The chain combines TRBV9 with TRBJ2-3; the match to TRBD2 covers 11 bases. J lost 1 base, V lost 0 bases, and 1 base had no gene match. Germline loops: CDR1 SGDLS, CDR2 YYNGEE. The CDR3 runs to 16 residues. The CDR3 protein is CASSVGLAGRTDTQYF. The CDR3, as DNA: TGTGCCAGCAGCGTAGGACTAGCGGGGCGCACAGATACGCAGTATTTT.

This chain joins TRBV5-1 and TRBJ2-7; 8 positions agree with TRBD1. The V segment lost 2 bases and the J segment 3 bases; nucleotides outside the gene matches: 4. From germline, CDR1 is SGHRS and CDR2 YFSETQ. This CDR3 spans 14 amino acids. In DNA, the CDR3 is TGCGCCAGCAGCTTTGGGACAGGCTACTACGAGCAGTACTTC. Protein: CASSFGTGYYEQYF.

The chain joins TRBV5-1 to TRBJ2-7; 7 bases line up with TRBD2. Germline lookup yields CDR1 SGHRS and CDR2 YFSETQ. Germline trimming cut 1 base from V and 3 bases from J; bases unmatched to any gene: 4. This CDR3 contains 14 residues. The DNA of the CDR3 is TGCGCCAGCAGCTTGCCTAGCGGAAGCTACGAGCAGTACTTC. Translated: CASSLPSGSYEQYF.

Only one count was recorded for this clone. This sequence joins TRBV7-8 and TRBJ1-1; a possible D gene is TRBD1 (6 bases). This CDR3 has 17 amino acids. Between the trimmed V and J ends, which lost 6 bases and 0 bases, there was a span of 20 bases. In germline, CDR1 is SGHVS, CDR2 FQNEAQ. In DNA form, the CDR3 reads TGTGCCAGCAGACCAAGGGGGGGGGCCGTAGTGAACACTGAAGCTTTCTTT. Its protein is CASRPRGGAVVNTEAFF.

The genes are TRBV5-1 and TRBJ2-5; a weak D match, TRBD1 (5 bases). Per germline, CDR1 SGHRS and CDR2 YFSETQ. The CDR3 has 15 residues. With 0 bases removed from V and 3 bases from J, the gap between germline ends came to 12 bases. CDR3 loop: CASSLALQGEETQYF. CDR3 nucleotide sequence: TGCGCCAGCAGCTTGGCGCTACAAGGGGAAGAGACCCAGTACTTC.

This clone was recorded a few times. CDR3 bases: TGCGCCAGCAGCTCGGGGGGCGCTGGTTTGGGCTATGGCTACACCTTC. It is translated as CASSSGGAGLGYGYTF. The chain carries TRBV5-1 and TRBJ1-2, with D possibly matching TRBD1 (6 bases). The CDR3 consists of 16 residues. With 3 bases removed from V and 4 bases from J, the gap between germline ends came to 19 bases. From germline, CDR1 is SGHRS and CDR2 YFSETQ.